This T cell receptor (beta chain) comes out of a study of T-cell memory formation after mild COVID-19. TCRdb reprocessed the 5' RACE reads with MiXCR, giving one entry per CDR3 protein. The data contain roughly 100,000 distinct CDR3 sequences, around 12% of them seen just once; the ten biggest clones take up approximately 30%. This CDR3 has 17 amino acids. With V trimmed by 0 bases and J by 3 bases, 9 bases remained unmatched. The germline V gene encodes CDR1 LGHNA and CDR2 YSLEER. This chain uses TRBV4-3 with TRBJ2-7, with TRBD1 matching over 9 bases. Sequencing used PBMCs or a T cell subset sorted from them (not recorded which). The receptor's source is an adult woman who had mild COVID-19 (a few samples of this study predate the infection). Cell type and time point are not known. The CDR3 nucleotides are TGCGCCAGCAGCCAAGATTGGGAAGGGACAGGGCTCTACGAGCAGTACTTC. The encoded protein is CASSQDWEGTGLYEQYF.